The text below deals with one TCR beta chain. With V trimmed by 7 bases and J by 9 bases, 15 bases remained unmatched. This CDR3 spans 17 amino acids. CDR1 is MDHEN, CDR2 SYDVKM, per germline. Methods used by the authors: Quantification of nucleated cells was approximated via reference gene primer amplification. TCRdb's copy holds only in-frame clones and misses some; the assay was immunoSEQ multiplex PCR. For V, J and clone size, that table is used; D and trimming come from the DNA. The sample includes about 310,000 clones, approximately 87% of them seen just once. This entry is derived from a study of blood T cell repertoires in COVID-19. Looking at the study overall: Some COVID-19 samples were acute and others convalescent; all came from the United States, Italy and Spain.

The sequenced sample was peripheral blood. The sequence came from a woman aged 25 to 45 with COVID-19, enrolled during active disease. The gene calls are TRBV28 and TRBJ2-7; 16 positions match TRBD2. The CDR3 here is CASTLSTGTSGRAWQYF. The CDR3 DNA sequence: TGTGCCAGCACCCTATCAACTGGGACTAGCGGGAGGGCCTGGCAGTACTTC.